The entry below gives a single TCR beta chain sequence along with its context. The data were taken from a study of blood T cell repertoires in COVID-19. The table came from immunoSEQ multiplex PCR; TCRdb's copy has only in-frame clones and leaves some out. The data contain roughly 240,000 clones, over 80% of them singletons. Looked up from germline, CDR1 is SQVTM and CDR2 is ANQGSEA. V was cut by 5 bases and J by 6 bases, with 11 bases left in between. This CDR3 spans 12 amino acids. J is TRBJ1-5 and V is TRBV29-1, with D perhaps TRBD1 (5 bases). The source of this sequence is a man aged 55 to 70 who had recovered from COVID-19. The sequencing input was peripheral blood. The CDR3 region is CSVKVQGQPQHF. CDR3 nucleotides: TGCAGCGTTAAAGTCCAGGGTCAGCCCCAGCATTTT.